These T cell receptor beta chains were read from a single sample in a study of vaccination and CD4 T cells after COVID-19. The antigens for these receptors are not known. TCRdb reanalysed the PCR reads using MiXCR and keeps one entry per CDR3 protein. The data show roughly 15,000 distinct CDR3 sequences, roughly 41% seen once. The input for sequencing was CD4+ T cells from blood, cultured in vitro, taken before SARS-CoV-2 vaccination. These TCRs come from a human donor who received a COVID-19 vaccine. Each CDR3 is given with its conserved first and last residue. D genes are given only for firm matches.

CSAATGIIKGYTF,TRBD1,TRBJ1-2,TRBV20-1
CASSLGPDRPYGYTF,TRBD1,TRBJ1-2,TRBV5-1
CASSVQGWATEAFF,-,TRBJ1-1,TRBV2
CASSSSWGSPLHF,-,TRBJ1-6,TRBV6-1
CSARKDRDEPQHF,TRBD1,TRBJ1-5,TRBV20-1
CASLGGGSTNEKLFF,-,TRBJ1-4,TRBV5-8
CASSEGPDGEAFF,-,TRBJ1-1,TRBV6-1
CASRTTGRTEAFF,TRBD1,TRBJ1-1,TRBV25-1
CSASVRDLSSYNSPLHF,-,TRBJ1-6,TRBV20-1
CASSTNQEGSQYF,-,TRBJ2-5,TRBV7-3
CASSSPRGGSYNEQFF,TRBD2,TRBJ2-1,TRBV6-2/TRBV6-3
CASSLASGNEQFF,-,TRBJ2-1,TRBV7-2
CAWSAHGRDEKLFF,-,TRBJ1-4,TRBV30
CASSLGVGGTDTQYF,-,TRBJ2-3,TRBV7-2
CASSHLFDDYSYEQYF,-,TRBJ2-7,TRBV5-6
CASSEQGRYQPQHF,-,TRBJ1-5,TRBV6-1
CASSLELAGNYEQYF,TRBD2,TRBJ2-7,TRBV5-4
CATSRDLHRGQGYTF,TRBD1,TRBJ1-2,TRBV15
CASSDLLAGGLKTHNEQFF,TRBD2,TRBJ2-1,TRBV2
CAWSELMGAGEKLFF,-,TRBJ1-4,TRBV30
CSARDEAGTSRYTGELFF,TRBD2,TRBJ2-2,TRBV20-1
CASSKTGDNPNTEAFF,-,TRBJ1-1,TRBV21-1
CASSLVAGANQPQHF,-,TRBJ1-5,TRBV5-1
CASSGISDTGELFF,-,TRBJ2-2,TRBV2
CSARGGGNDGLRNEQFF,TRBD2,TRBJ2-1,TRBV20-1
CASSLVGQRNSPLHF,-,TRBJ1-6,TRBV11-3
CASSPPRSREVYGYTF,-,TRBJ1-2,TRBV2
CASSLSQGGSGYTF,TRBD1,TRBJ1-2,TRBV5-1
CASSLVQGGIQNTGELFF,-,TRBJ2-2,TRBV7-2
CASSYLLTGDMNTEAFF,TRBD1,TRBJ1-1,TRBV6-5
CSARDSSFPHSGNTIYF,-,TRBJ1-3,TRBV20-1
CASSPNRGGVNTEAFF,TRBD1,TRBJ1-1,TRBV5-1
CASSPDRGLKNSPLHF,TRBD1,TRBJ1-6,TRBV12-3/TRBV12-4
CASIPDRAASGFSYEQYF,-,TRBJ2-7,TRBV23-1
CATSRGGKYGYTF,-,TRBJ1-2,TRBV24-1
CASSNSDRARRVPQHF,TRBD1,TRBJ1-5,TRBV6-5
CSATGQGIPYEQYF,TRBD1,TRBJ2-7,TRBV20-1
CASSLSHRGLYGYTF,TRBD1,TRBJ1-2,TRBV12-3/TRBV12-4
CASSLVDRPYGYTF,-,TRBJ1-2,TRBV7-9
CSVVVGQGGFEAFF,TRBD1,TRBJ1-1,TRBV29-1
CASSLVWPSGGALHETQYF,TRBD2,TRBJ2-5,TRBV7-9